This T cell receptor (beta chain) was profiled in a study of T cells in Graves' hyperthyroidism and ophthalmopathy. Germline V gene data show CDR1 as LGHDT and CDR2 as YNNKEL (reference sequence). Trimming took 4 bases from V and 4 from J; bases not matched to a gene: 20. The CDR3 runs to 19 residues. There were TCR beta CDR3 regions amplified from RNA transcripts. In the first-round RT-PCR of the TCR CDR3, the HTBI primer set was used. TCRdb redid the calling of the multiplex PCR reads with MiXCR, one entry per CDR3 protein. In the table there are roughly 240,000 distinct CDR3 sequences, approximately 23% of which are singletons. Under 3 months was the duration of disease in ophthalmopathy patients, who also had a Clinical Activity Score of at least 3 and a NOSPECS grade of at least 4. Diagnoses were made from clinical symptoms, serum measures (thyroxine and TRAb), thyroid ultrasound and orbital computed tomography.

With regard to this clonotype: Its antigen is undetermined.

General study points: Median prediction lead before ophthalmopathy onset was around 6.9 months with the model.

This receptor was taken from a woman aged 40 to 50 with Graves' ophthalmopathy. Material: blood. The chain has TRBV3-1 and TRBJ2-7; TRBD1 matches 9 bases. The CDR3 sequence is CASSPAGVRTGGVSYEQYF. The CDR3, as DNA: TGTGCCAGCAGCCCAGCAGGAGTGCGAACAGGGGGCGTTTCGTACGAGCAGTACTTC.